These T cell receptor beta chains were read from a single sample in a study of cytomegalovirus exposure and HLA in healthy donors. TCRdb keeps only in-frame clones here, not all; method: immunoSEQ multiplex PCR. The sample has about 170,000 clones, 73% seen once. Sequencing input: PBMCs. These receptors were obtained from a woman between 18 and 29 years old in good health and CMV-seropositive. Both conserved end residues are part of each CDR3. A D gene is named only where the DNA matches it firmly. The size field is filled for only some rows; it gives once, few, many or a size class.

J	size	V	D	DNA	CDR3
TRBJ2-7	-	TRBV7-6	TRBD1	TGTGCCAGCAGCTTAGGGGGGACAGGGACCTACGAGCAGTACTTC	CASSLGGTGTYEQYF
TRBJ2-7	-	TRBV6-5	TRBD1	TGTGCCAGCAGTAGACAGGGGAACGAGCAGTACTTC	CASSRQGNEQYF
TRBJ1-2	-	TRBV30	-	TGTGCCTGGAAACTGCCAGGGGCGGCTAACTATGGCTACACCTTC	CAWKLPGAANYGYTF
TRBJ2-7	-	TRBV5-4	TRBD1	TGTGCCAGCAGTTTCGACCCGGGACAGGGATCCTACGAGCAGTACTTC	CASSFDPGQGSYEQYF
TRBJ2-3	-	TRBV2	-	TGTGCCAGCAGTGAGTACACCACAGATACGCAGTATTTT	CASSEYTTDTQYF
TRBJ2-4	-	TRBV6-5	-	TGTGCCAGCGGCTCACAGGGAGGGGACATTCAGTACTTC	CASGSQGGDIQYF
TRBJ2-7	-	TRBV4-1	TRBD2	TGCGCCAGCAGCCCCCGGGGGGGTCCACCCGAGCAGTACTTC	CASSPRGGPPEQYF
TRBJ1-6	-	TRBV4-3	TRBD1	TGCGCCAGCAGCCAAGAAGTGGGACAGACGATCTATAATTCACCCCTCCACTTT	CASSQEVGQTIYNSPLHF
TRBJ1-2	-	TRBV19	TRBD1	TGTGCCAGTACCCACAGGGGGATAGACTATGGCTACACCTTC	CASTHRGIDYGYTF
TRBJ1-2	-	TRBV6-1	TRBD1	TGTGCCAGCCAGGGGGGTAACTATGGCTACACCTTC	CASQGGNYGYTF
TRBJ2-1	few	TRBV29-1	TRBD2	TGCAGCGCTGAATTATCCCTAGCGGGGGGGCGTTATGAGCAGTTCTTC	CSAELSLAGGRYEQFF
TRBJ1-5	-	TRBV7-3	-	TGTGCCAGCAGCCCAAACAGGGCCCACGGGGGCAATCAGCCCCAGCATTTT	CASSPNRAHGGNQPQHF
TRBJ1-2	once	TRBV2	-	TGTGCCAGCAGTGATCGGGGTCTTTACGAAGGCTACACCTTC	CASSDRGLYEGYTF
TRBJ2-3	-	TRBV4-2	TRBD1	TGTGCCAGCAGCCAAGACGTCGGTGGGGCAGGGGGCAATACGCAGTATTTT	CASSQDVGGAGGNTQYF
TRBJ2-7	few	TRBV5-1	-	TGCGCCAGCAGCTTGGACAGGGATTTATACGAGCAGTACTTC	CASSLDRDLYEQYF
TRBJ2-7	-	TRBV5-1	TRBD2	TGCGCCAGCAGTAACAGTGGCGGGGGGGCATATTACGAGCAGTACTTC	CASSNSGGGAYYEQYF